The sequence of this T cell receptor beta chain was determined in a study of cytomegalovirus exposure and HLA in healthy donors (dated by TCRdb to about 2017). For the wider study: In an earlier analysis of under 600 of the donors, less than 350 Gb of sequence data and just under 120 million unique TCR beta sequences from about 179 million T cells were reported. In an earlier analysis of over 550 of the donors, high-throughput TCR beta sequencing was used to judge whether each TCR beta V gene segment behaved as functional or pseudogenic. To predict cytomegalovirus infection status, the study brought together high-throughput TCR immunosequencing, statistical association of individual TCRs with disease status, and machine learning. The study aimed to test whether signatures of past pathogen exposure could be identified by cataloging public T cell receptors. HLA typing included class I and class II loci at four-digit resolution. Four or five DR-DQ haplotypes were treated as single units for association and clustering because of strong linkage in the cohort. A later genetic analysis took genome-wide SNP genotypes for about 65% of the 666 donors and used that subset as a discovery cohort. An early release covering some 640 HLA-typed donors comprised 250 to 350 gigabases of sequencing data and around 80 million unique TCR sequences. All discovery cohort repertoires had been generated on a single sequencing platform. Along with the roughly 670-subject first cohort, a separate validation cohort of over 90 different subjects was used. Typing coverage differed by locus: A, B, C, DRB1 and DQB1 were typed in roughly 620-630 donors, DQA1 in approximately 520, DPA1 in 606, and DPB1 in approximately 450. In a later analysis, previously published TCR beta repertoires from about 640 donors were re-analyzed and high-resolution HLA genotyping was added so that TCR occurrence patterns could be studied. Alongside the repertoire data, information on donor age, sex, ethnicity and CMV serostatus was compiled. Rather than drawing on any new phenotypic data, the later analysis identified candidate immune exposures from TCR beta sequences and the way those sequences occurred across donors. Of the approximately 400 genotyped donors, 65% to 90% fell in the genetic ancestry cluster associated with self-reported Caucasian donors. Using immunosequencing, the study profiled T cell repertoires from some 670 subjects and related those repertoires to cytomegalovirus serostatus. Among 300 to 500 genotyped donors of the cohort, an average of roughly 230,000 unique TCR beta nucleotide sequences was sequenced per donor, of which about 18% were non-productive. Study-level results and caveats: A later analysis reported that several top co-occurrence clusters appeared linked to parvovirus B19, influenza, CMV and Epstein-Barr virus. Some IMGT-functional V segments, including TRBV6-2 and TRBV6-3, could not be distinguished by the 87-base-pair reads and were therefore excluded. In a later genetic analysis, fewer N-insertions in productive TCRs were reported among donors in an Asian-associated ancestry cluster than the approximately 670-donor mean. Specific HLA alleles were associated with about 17,000 TCR beta sequences at a false discovery rate of 0.05 in a later analysis. The classifier was reported to diagnose cytomegalovirus status with high specificity and sensitivity in both the original cohort and the validation cohort. Strong co-occurrence of HLA alleles, especially DR and DQ, made assigning TCR associations to individual alleles difficult. The study gave a list of 150 to 200 TCR beta chains associated with cytomegalovirus. It was suggested by the authors that the approach could potentially be generalized to other disease states and immunological phenotypes. According to a later analysis, TCR association rates differed among HLA loci, with DRB1 alleles showing the most associated TCRs and HLA-C alleles showing the fewest. Because counts were too low, about 18 rarely observed V segments, including chromosome 9 orphons, were excluded from the earlier analysis of 587 of the donors. The only immune exposure information available for the cohort was CMV serostatus. In an earlier analysis of some 540 of the donors, most TCR beta V segments appeared in productive rearrangements about 87% or about 30% of the time, broadly matching IMGT annotations. The sequencing pipeline was judged likely to have produced a cluster of highly shared sequence variants as a technical artifact. A further reported finding was that TCR beta sequences accurately predicted the HLA-A and HLA-B alleles for most subjects in the first cohort. Correlated functional status among segregating V segments might be attributable to linkage disequilibrium, but an unknown experimental factor could not be ruled out. An association between a missense DCLRE1C variant and V-gene and J-gene trimming of TCR beta chains was found in a later genetic analysis and replicated in an independent cohort. Sequencing depth was assumed to be roughly uniform across donors in the presence/absence analyses, though that assumption may not hold. Because some donors lacked HLA typing at each locus, the association tests relied only on the typed subset. In a later analysis, HLA-associated TCR beta chains showed more clonal expansion and lower generation probabilities than non-associated chains that were equally common. According to a later analysis, most CMV-associated TCR beta chains appeared to be HLA-restricted, and the HLA associations seemed to be driven largely by CMV exposure. The cohort was sequenced for TCR beta chains only, and without alpha or paired-chain data the features that could be detected were limited. In vitro tests confirmed that three of the cytomegalovirus-associated TCR beta chains recognize cytomegalovirus antigens. Across donors, most TCR sequences were observed very rarely, whereas some public TCRs were present in many individuals.

The cohort comprised around 690 healthy bone marrow donors. At the time of sampling, all cohort members were nominally healthy, though unrecorded immune exposures were likely present. The donor tested CMV seronegative and was one of the 352 seronegative cohort members. A peripheral blood sample was provided by each donor, and peripheral blood mononuclear cells were used for TCR beta sequencing. The Qiagen DNeasy Blood Extraction Kit was used to extract genomic DNA from the blood cell samples. The germline V gene (reference sequence) gives CDR1 as GTSNPN and CDR2 as SVGIG. The CDR3 holds 12 amino acids from the cysteine to the phenylalanine. Only CDR3 DNA remains: 36 bases, in frame from the first base. Remarks on this clone: It has no known antigen specificity. The junction shows a germline mismatch at one end, possibly a read error. The same CDR3 is also encoded by other DNA sequences in this sample.

The method was the immunoSEQ multiplex PCR assay. A mixture of 60 forward primers for TCR Vbeta segments and 13 reverse primers for TCR Jbeta segments was used in the multiplex PCR. The CDR3 region of rearranged TCR beta genes was amplified from genomic DNA by a multiplex PCR assay. The amplified TCR beta libraries were sequenced on the Illumina HiSeq System as 87-base-pair reads. The paper's processing steps were these. A later analysis tallied around 87 million unique TCR beta chains across the approximately 670 repertoires, and some 10 million of those chains were shared by two or more donors. Raw reads were error-corrected and collapsed into unique sequences with a nearest-neighbor algorithm that merged closely related sequences to remove PCR and sequencing errors. To assign V, D and J gene segments, CDR3 sequences were aligned to IMGT reference sequences. For a sequence to be retained, a match of at least six nucleotides to both a V gene segment and a J gene segment was required. Rearrangements were called productive when the CDR3 lacked stop codons and stayed in frame with V and J; all others were non-productive. Following IMGT convention, CDR3 was defined as the stretch from the second conserved V-encoded cysteine up to the conserved J-encoded phenylalanine. The earlier analysis of a few hundred of the donors excluded any sequence lacking an unambiguous match to a single V gene segment. An earlier analysis of a few hundred of the donors called V segments functional above 56.7% productive rearrangements and segregating when the between-donor standard deviation exceeded 5%. A statistical classification framework was built to diagnose cytomegalovirus status from the catalog of TCR beta chain sequences. A later analysis assigned V and J genes by comparing TCR nucleotide sequences with IMGT/GENE-DB human TR gene sequences. A later analysis assigned CDR3 sequences and most-parsimonious VDJ recombination scenarios with the TCRdist pipeline. In a later analysis, each TCR beta chain was defined by its CDR3 amino acid sequence together with its V-gene family, and reads without a unique V-gene family were excluded. A later analysis removed roughly 590 highly shared, low-generation-probability nucleotide sequences to deal with suspected cross-contamination and a sequencing artifact. In a later analysis, a clonal expansion index for each public chain was calculated from normalized within-repertoire ranks of inferred template counts. In a later analysis, generation probabilities were computed using a VDJ recombination model fitted to out-of-frame rearrangements, and the results were checked against IGoR. A later analysis scored TCR-TCR, TCR-HLA and TCR-CMV co-occurrence with hypergeometric tests, applying a repertoire-size bias correction to TCR pairs. False discovery rates were estimated in a later analysis by permuting HLA or CMV assignments 20 times. In a later analysis, co-occurring TCRs were grouped with DBSCAN, and TCRdist sequence similarity was added when clustering was performed within HLA-allele-positive subsets. Repertoires with fewer than 30,000 or more than 120,000 public chains were left out of co-occurrence clustering, as were four to six repertoires with anomalous nucleotide sharing. The table comes from immuneACCESS by way of TCRdb, which keeps in-frame sequences with V and J called. Part of the clones is missing from these tables; in studies checked, under half for an unresolved V gene and the rest for unknown reasons. The D gene and trimming were derived from the DNA, and the V and J assignments and clone size from that table. The sample's clone listing holds 60,000 to 65,000 clones. Around 3.6% of the sample is in the top ten clones.

The sequenced material came from PBMCs. Recombination linked TRBV30 to TRBJ1-6, with the D gene uncertain. This TCR derives from a woman younger than 35 in good health and CMV-seronegative. For the CDR3, the sequence is CAWSLSNSPLHF. Here is the DNA: TGTGCCTGGAGTCTTAGCAATTCACCCCTACACTTT. With all but the CDR3 taken from the reference TRBV30 and TRBJ1-6 genes, the full variable domain is: SQTIHQWPATLVQPVGSPLSLECTVEGTSNPNLYWYRQAAGRGLQLLFYSVGIGQISSEVPQNLSASRPQDRQFILSSKKLLLSDSGFYLCAWSLSNSPLHFGNGTRLTVT.